Each of the 11 T cell receptor beta chains below was sequenced from the same sample in a study of identical twins. TCRdb ran MiXCR on the 5' RACE reads and lists one entry per CDR3 protein. The sample consists of about 260,000 distinct CDR3 sequences, 5.5% to 7% of them appearing once. Another study also made use of these data, one on yellow fever vaccine responses in identical twins.

Sequencing was carried out using memory (CD45RO+) T cells sorted from blood. These receptors originate from a woman aged 18-35 years in good health.

This clonotype was counted between two and nine times. The V and J genes are TRBV3-1 and TRBJ2-1; unclear D gene. V was shortened by 0 bases and J by 13 bases, with 7 bases between the two germline ends. The CDR3 extends over 11 amino acids. Germline V lookup: CDR1 LGHDT, CDR2 YNNKEL (reference sequence). In nucleotides, the CDR3 is TGTGCCAGCAGCCAAGAATGGGAACAGTTCTTC. It codes for CASSQEWEQFF.

This chain joins TRBV2 and TRBJ1-4; D may be TRBD1 (6 bases). V was clipped by 6 bases and J by 0 bases, with 8 bases between them. The CDR3 runs to 14 residues. Germline CDR1 and CDR2: SNHLY and FYNNEI. This chain's CDR3 is CASRPGATNEKLFF. The CDR3, as DNA: TGTGCCAGCAGGCCAGGGGCAACTAATGAAAAACTGTTTTTT.

In this sample, this clonotype turned up many times. The V and J genes are TRBV10-3 and TRBJ1-1; D is perhaps TRBD1 (5 bases). The germline V gene encodes CDR1 ENHRY and CDR2 SYGVKD. The CDR3 loop spans 16 amino acids. V dropped 5 bases and J dropped 1 base, with 17 bases sitting between them. The CDR3 DNA is TGTGCCATCAGTCGAGTGGGGGGACGGAAGAACACTGAAGCTTTCTTT. Amino acids: CAISRVGGRKNTEAFF.

This clonotype was observed a handful of times. CDR3 sequence reads: CASSLVPDNEQFF. The CDR3 DNA reads TGTGCCAGCAGCTTAGTTCCAGACAATGAGCAGTTCTTC. The V gene is TRBV7-9, the J gene TRBJ2-1; no definite D call. This CDR3 is 13 amino acids long. Trimming removed 1 base from V and 5 bases from J, with 6 bases in between. The V gene's germline CDR1 is SEHNR and CDR2 FQNEAQ (reference sequence).

The rearrangement uses TRBV7-3 and TRBJ2-3; D remains ambiguous. Trimming stripped 5 bases from V and 5 bases from J, with 8 bases between. The CDR3 sequence is 12 residues long. The germline V gene encodes CDR1 SGHTA and CDR2 FQGTGA. CDR3 region: CASSKERDTQYF. Written as DNA, the CDR3 is TGTGCCAGCAGCAAAGAGAGAGATACGCAGTATTTT.

The V gene is TRBV9, the J gene TRBJ2-3; D not certain. Germline CDR1 is SGDLS and CDR2 is YYNGEE. V was trimmed by 3 bases and J by 4 bases, leaving 3 bases between them. The CDR3 has 11 amino acids. The CDR3 bases are TGTGCCAGCAGCGCATCAGATACGCAGTATTTT. As protein: CASSASDTQYF.

This clonotype has just a few counts. The chain couples TRBV5-1 to TRBJ2-6, with D perhaps matching TRBD1 or TRBD2 (6 bases each). Germline CDR1 and CDR2: SGHRS and YFSETQ. The V and J ends lost 4 bases and 3 bases respectively, with 14 bases between them. The CDR3 consists of 16 residues. CDR3 nucleotides: TGCGCCAGCAGCCCTGGAGGGGGGTATGGGGCCAACGTCCTGACTTTC. It is translated as CASSPGGGYGANVLTF.

The gene calls are TRBV7-7 and TRBJ2-5; D remains unclear. This CDR3 is built from 13 residues. The V and J ends lost 1 base and 10 bases respectively, with 13 bases between them. Germline CDR1 and CDR2: SSHAT and FNYEAQ (reference sequence). The CDR3 reads CASSLGSTGDQYF. CDR3 nucleotide sequence: TGTGCCAGCAGCTTAGGTTCCACCGGAGACCAGTACTTC.

The chain employs TRBV12-5 and TRBJ2-1, with D perhaps TRBD1 (5 bases). This CDR3 has 15 residues. V lost 0 bases and J 6 bases, leaving 12 bases between the germline ends. Germline loops: CDR1 LGHNT, CDR2 FRNRAP. DNA of the CDR3: TGTGCTAGTGGTTTGGTATTGCAGGGCCTCAATGAGCAGTTCTTC. Translating gives CASGLVLQGLNEQFF.

In this sample, this clonotype turned up many times. The chain is built from TRBV7-2 and TRBJ2-1; D call uncertain. Trimming stripped 2 bases from V and 5 bases from J, with 10 bases between. This CDR3 contains 14 residues. Germline values: CDR1 SGHTA, CDR2 FQGNSA. CDR3 region: CASSLPPVNNEQFF. The CDR3, as DNA: TGTGCCAGCAGCTTACCCCCAGTCAACAATGAGCAGTTCTTC.

Many counts were recorded for this clonotype. The chain has TRBV5-1 and TRBJ2-3, with 10 positions matching TRBD2. This CDR3 is built from 18 residues. V lost 0 bases and J lost 3; bases outside the gene matches: 10. Germline-derived CDR1 and CDR2 are SGHRS and YFSETQ. For the CDR3, the DNA is TGCGCCAGCAGCTTGGTTGGAGCGGGAGGGCCGGGGACAGATACGCAGTATTTT. Translation: CASSLVGAGGPGTDTQYF. Based on the CDR3 plus reference TRBV5-1 and TRBJ2-3, the full variable domain is KAGVTQTPRYLIKTRGQQVTLSCSPISGHRSVSWYQQTPGQGLQFLFEYFSETQRNKGNFPGRFSGRQFSNSRSEMNVSTLELGDSALYLCASSLVGAGGPGTDTQYFGPGTRLTVL.